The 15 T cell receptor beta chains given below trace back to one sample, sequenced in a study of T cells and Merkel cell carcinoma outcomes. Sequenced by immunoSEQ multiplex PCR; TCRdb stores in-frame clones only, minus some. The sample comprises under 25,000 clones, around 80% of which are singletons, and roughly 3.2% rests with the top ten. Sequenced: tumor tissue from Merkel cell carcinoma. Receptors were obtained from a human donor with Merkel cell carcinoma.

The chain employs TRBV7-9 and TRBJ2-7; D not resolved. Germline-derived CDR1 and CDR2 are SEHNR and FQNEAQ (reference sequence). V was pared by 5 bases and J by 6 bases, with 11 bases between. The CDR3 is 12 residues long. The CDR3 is CASSPRGSEQYF. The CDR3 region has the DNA TGTGCCAGCAGCCCCCGCGGTAGCGAGCAGTACTTC.

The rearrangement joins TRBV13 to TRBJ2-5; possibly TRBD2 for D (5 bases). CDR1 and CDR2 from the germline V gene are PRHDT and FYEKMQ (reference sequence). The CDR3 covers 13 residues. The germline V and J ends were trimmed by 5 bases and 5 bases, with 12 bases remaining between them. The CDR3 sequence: CASSRRWRETQYF. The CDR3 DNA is TGTGCCAGCAGCCGCCGGTGGAGGGAGACCCAGTACTTC.

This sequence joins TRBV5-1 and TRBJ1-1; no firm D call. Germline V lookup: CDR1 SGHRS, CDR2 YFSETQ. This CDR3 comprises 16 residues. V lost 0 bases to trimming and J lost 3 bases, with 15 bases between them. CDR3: CASSLGLNRAYTEAFF. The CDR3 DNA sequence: TGCGCCAGCAGCTTGGGGTTGAATCGGGCCTACACTGAAGCTTTCTTT.

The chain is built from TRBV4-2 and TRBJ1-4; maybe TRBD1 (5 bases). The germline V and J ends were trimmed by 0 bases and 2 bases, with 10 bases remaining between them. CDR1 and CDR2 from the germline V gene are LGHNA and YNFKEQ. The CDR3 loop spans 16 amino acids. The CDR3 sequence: CASSQDGTGTNEKLFF. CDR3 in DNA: TGTGCCAGCAGCCAAGACGGGACGGGGACTAATGAAAAACTGTTTTTT.

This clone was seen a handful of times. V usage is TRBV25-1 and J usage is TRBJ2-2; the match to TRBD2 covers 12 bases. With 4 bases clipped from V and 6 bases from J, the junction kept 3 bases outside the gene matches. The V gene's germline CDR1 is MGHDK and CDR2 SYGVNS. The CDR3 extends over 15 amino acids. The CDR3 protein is CASSGLAGAAGELFF. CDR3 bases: TGTGCCAGCAGTGGACTAGCGGGAGCGGCCGGGGAGCTGTTTTTT.

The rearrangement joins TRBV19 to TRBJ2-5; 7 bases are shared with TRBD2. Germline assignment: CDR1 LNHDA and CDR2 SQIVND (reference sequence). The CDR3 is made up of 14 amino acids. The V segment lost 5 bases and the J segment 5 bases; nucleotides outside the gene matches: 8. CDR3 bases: TGTGCCAGTAGTCCTGGGGGGGGAATCGAGACCCAGTACTTC. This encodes CASSPGGGIETQYF.

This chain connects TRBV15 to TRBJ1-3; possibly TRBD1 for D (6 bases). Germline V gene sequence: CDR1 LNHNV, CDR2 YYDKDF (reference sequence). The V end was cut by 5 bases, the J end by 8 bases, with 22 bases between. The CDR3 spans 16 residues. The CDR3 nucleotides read TGTGCCACCAGCGGACGACAGGTCCTCCAGGCGGACACCATATATTTT. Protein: CATSGRQVLQADTIYF.

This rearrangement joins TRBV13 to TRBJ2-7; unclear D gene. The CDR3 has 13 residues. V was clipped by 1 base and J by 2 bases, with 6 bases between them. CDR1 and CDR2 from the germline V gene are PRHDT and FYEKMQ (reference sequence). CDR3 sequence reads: CASSLALAYEQYF. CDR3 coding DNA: TGTGCCAGCAGCTTAGCCCTAGCCTACGAGCAGTACTTC. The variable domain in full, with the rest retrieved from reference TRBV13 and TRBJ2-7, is AAGVIQSPRHLIKEKRETATLKCYPIPRHDTVYWYQQGPGQDPQFLISFYEKMQSDKGSIPDRFSAQQFSDYHSELNMSSLELGDSALYFCASSLALAYEQYFGPGTRLTVT.

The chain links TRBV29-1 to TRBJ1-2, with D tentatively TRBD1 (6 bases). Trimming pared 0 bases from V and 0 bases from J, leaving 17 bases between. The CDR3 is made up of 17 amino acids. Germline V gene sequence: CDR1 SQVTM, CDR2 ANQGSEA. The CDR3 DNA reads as TGCAGCGTTGAAGATCCGTTTCTACAGGGAGCTAACTATGGCTACACCTTC. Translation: CSVEDPFLQGANYGYTF.

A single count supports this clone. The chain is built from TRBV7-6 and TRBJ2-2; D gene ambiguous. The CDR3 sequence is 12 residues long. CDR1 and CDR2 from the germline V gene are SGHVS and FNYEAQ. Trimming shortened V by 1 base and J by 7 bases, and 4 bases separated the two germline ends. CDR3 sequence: CASSLVYGELFF. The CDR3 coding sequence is TGTGCCAGCAGCTTAGTTTACGGGGAGCTGTTTTTT.

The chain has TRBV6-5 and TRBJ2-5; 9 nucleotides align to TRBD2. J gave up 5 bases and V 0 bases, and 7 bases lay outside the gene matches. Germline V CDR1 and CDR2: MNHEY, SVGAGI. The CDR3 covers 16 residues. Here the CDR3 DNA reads TGTGCCAGCAGTTACTCCACAGGACTAGCGCAGGAGACCCAGTACTTC. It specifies CASSYSTGLAQETQYF.

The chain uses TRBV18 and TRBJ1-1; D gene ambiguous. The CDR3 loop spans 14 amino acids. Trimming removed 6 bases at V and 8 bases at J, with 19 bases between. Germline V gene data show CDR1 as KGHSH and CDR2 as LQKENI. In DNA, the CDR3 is TGTGCCAGCTCCCCTTCTCTAGGGCCGATAGAAGCTTTCTTT. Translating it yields CASSPSLGPIEAFF.

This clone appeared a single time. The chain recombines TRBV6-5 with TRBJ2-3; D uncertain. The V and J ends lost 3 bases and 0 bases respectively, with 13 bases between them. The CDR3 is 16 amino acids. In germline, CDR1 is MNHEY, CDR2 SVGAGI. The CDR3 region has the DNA TGTGCCAGCAGTTATATAGGGCATACTAGCACAGATACGCAGTATTTT. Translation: CASSYIGHTSTDTQYF.

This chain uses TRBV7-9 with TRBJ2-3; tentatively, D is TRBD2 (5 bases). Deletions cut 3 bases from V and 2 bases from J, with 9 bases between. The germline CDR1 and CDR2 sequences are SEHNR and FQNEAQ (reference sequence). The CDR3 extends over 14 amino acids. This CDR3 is CASSLAAVTDTQYF. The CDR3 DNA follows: TGTGCCAGCAGCTTGGCAGCGGTCACAGATACGCAGTATTTT.

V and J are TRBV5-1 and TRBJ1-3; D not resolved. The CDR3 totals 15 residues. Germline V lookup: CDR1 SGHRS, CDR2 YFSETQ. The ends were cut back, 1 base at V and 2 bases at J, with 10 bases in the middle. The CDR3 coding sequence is TGCGCCAGCAGCTTGATTAGAGGTCCTGGAAACACCATATATTTT. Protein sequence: CASSLIRGPGNTIYF.